Listed below are T cell receptor beta chains from one sample, sequenced in a study of cytomegalovirus exposure and HLA in healthy donors. Only in-frame clones appear in the TCRdb table, and some are missing; sequencing was by immunoSEQ multiplex PCR. The profile covers about 63,000 clones, with approximately 71% appearing a single time and roughly 23% taken by the ten largest. The sequencing input was PBMCs. Source of these receptors: a woman in her thirties or forties in good health and CMV-seropositive. The CDR3 runs from the conserved cysteine through the conserved F or W. The D gene is left open where the match is weak. A clone size is listed for some rows: how often the clone was seen (once, few, many), or a class if it is expanded.

D gene,V gene,J gene,clone size,CDR3 DNA,CDR3 protein
TRBD1,TRBV9,TRBJ1-2,-,TGTGCCAGCAGCGTAGGCTCATCAGGGGGCCAGGGCTATGGCTACACCTTC,CASSVGSSGGQGYGYTF
-,TRBV2,TRBJ2-1,-,TGTGCCAGCCAAAGGAGCAATGAGCAGTTCTTC,CASQRSNEQFF
TRBD2,TRBV9,TRBJ2-7,-,TGTGCCAGCAGCGGGGAGGGTGAGCAGTACTTC,CASSGEGEQYF
-,TRBV4-1,TRBJ2-7,-,TGCGCCAGCAGCCAAGATGGGAGCCCAACGGGGGAGCAGTACTTC,CASSQDGSPTGEQYF
TRBD1,TRBV13,TRBJ1-3,once,TGTGCCAGCAGCGGACCGGGACAGGGGATGGGCTCCATATATTTT,CASSGPGQGMGSIYF
TRBD1,TRBV6-1,TRBJ1-2,few,TGTGCCAGCAGTCGGGACAGCTATGGCTACACCTTC,CASSRDSYGYTF
-,TRBV27,TRBJ2-3,-,TGTGCCAGCCGTGGCCTAGGGGAAGATACGCAGTATTTT,CASRGLGEDTQYF
-,TRBV4-2,TRBJ1-1,-,TGTGCCAGCAGCCAAGGGGGAACAGGGCATGAAGCTTTCTTT,CASSQGGTGHEAFF
-,TRBV9,TRBJ2-2,-,TGTGCCAGCAGCTTCCAGGGAATCGGGGAGCTGTTTTTT,CASSFQGIGELFF
TRBD2,TRBV7-2,TRBJ2-7,-,TGTGCCAGCAGCCCCCAATCCCTCAGCGGGGGGGGGTCCTACGAGCAGTACTTC,CASSPQSLSGGGSYEQYF
-,TRBV7-3,TRBJ2-2,-,TGTGCCAGCAGCCCCGTAAACACCGGGGAGCTGTTTTTT,CASSPVNTGELFF
-,TRBV5-4,TRBJ2-7,-,TGTGCCAGCAGCCTTCGGGGGGCGGTCTACGAGCAGTACTTC,CASSLRGAVYEQYF
-,TRBV11-2,TRBJ2-3,-,TGTGCCAGCAGCTCAACACTAGTTGCGCAGTATTTT,CASSSTLVAQYF
TRBD1,TRBV19,TRBJ1-2,-,TGTGCCAGTAGTATAGATCTATTGGGACAGCCTAACTATGGCTACACCTTC,CASSIDLLGQPNYGYTF
-,TRBV19,TRBJ2-3,-,TGTGCCAGTAGTATAGCGGGGGGCCGCACAGATACGCAGTATTTT,CASSIAGGRTDTQYF
-,TRBV30,TRBJ1-3,-,TGTGCCTGGAGCCCAGGGATACCTGGAAACACCATATATTTT,CAWSPGIPGNTIYF
-,TRBV7-9,TRBJ2-7,-,TGTTCCAGCAGCTTAGCGGCAGGTTCTGTCTACGAGCAGTACTTC,CSSSLAAGSVYEQYF
TRBD2,TRBV9,TRBJ2-2,-,TGTGCCAGCAGCGTAGGTGCCGGGGGGGCGGGCACCGGGGAGCTGTTTTTT,CASSVGAGGAGTGELFF
-,TRBV5-1,TRBJ1-3,-,TGCGCCAGCAGCTTGGCAGATCTTGGAAACACCATATATTTT,CASSLADLGNTIYF
-,TRBV4-1,TRBJ1-4,-,TGCGCCAGCAGCCTCACAGCGCTGGGGGGGAAACTGTTTTTT,CASSLTALGGKLFF
-,TRBV7-9,TRBJ1-1,-,TGTTCCAGCAGCTCGAACATGAGGGAAGCTTTCTTT,CSSSSNMREAFF
-,TRBV9,TRBJ1-2,-,TGTGCCAGCAGCGTAGCTAGGACAGAACCAAGGGATGGCTACACCTTC,CASSVARTEPRDGYTF
-,TRBV19,TRBJ2-1,once,TGTGCCAGTAGTAGGAAGCAAGGACTAAGCGATGAGCAGTTCTTC,CASSRKQGLSDEQFF
-,TRBV6-4,TRBJ2-3,-,TGTGCCAGCAGTGCGGGGGGCACAGATACGCAGTATTTT,CASSAGGTDTQYF
-,TRBV6-5,TRBJ2-7,-,TGTGCCAGCAGGAGCCTATCAGGCTACGAGCAGTACTTC,CASRSLSGYEQYF
TRBD2,TRBV27,TRBJ2-7,-,TGTGCCAGCAGTCCATGGACTAGTACCTACGAGCAGTACTTC,CASSPWTSTYEQYF
TRBD1,TRBV6-6,TRBJ1-2,-,TGTGCCAGCAGTTACTCGACAGGGGGCTACACCTTC,CASSYSTGGYTF
-,TRBV7-2,TRBJ2-3,-,TGTGCCAGCAGCTTGGGCAGGCCTAGCACAGATACGCAGTATTTT,CASSLGRPSTDTQYF
-,TRBV28,TRBJ1-2,-,TGTGCCAGCAGCGACAGCACTAACTATGGCTACACCTTC,CASSDSTNYGYTF
TRBD1,TRBV30,TRBJ1-1,-,TGTGCCTGGAGTGTACGGACAGGGGGGAACACTGAAGCTTTCTTT,CAWSVRTGGNTEAFF
TRBD1,TRBV15,TRBJ2-1,few,TGTGCCACCAGCAGAACCCGGGACAGCGGAATCTACAATGAGCAGTTCTTC,CATSRTRDSGIYNEQFF
-,TRBV30,TRBJ1-1,-,TGTGCCTGGAGTCTAAGGGGCAAGAGAGCTTTCTTT,CAWSLRGKRAFF
TRBD1,TRBV2,TRBJ1-4,-,TGTGCCTGCACGATTACAGGGGGGGAAAAACTGTTTTTT,CACTITGGEKLFF
-,TRBV5-6,TRBJ1-5,-,TGTGCCAGCAGCTTTAGTCTTCAGGGTAGCAATCAGCCCCAGCATTTT,CASSFSLQGSNQPQHF
TRBD1,TRBV30,TRBJ1-5,-,TGTGCCTGGAGTAAAGGGGGCGCCGAGTATCAGCCCCAGCATTTT,CAWSKGGAEYQPQHF
TRBD2,TRBV7-9,TRBJ2-7,-,TGTGCCAGCAGCTTCCCCATAAGAGCGGGGGGAAAGGAGCAGTACTTC,CASSFPIRAGGKEQYF
-,TRBV7-9,TRBJ2-3,-,TGTGCCAGCAGCCCCGGTGGCACAGATACGCAGTATTTT,CASSPGGTDTQYF
TRBD2,TRBV5-1,TRBJ2-3,-,TGCGCCAGCAGAACCGGACTAGCGGGGGGGCTGAGCACAGATACGCAGTATTTT,CASRTGLAGGLSTDTQYF
-,TRBV7-3,TRBJ2-1,-,TGTGCCAGCAGCTTGCCGGGGAGTGAGCAGTTCTTC,CASSLPGSEQFF
-,TRBV12-5,TRBJ1-3,-,TGTGCTAGTGGGGACAGCTCTGGAAACACCATATATTTT,CASGDSSGNTIYF
-,TRBV5-6,TRBJ2-7,-,TGTGCCAGCAGCACCAAGAGATACTACGAGCAGTACTTC,CASSTKRYYEQYF
-,TRBV2,TRBJ1-3,few,TGTGCCAGCAGTGACGGAGCTCTCTCTGGAAACACCATATATTTT,CASSDGALSGNTIYF